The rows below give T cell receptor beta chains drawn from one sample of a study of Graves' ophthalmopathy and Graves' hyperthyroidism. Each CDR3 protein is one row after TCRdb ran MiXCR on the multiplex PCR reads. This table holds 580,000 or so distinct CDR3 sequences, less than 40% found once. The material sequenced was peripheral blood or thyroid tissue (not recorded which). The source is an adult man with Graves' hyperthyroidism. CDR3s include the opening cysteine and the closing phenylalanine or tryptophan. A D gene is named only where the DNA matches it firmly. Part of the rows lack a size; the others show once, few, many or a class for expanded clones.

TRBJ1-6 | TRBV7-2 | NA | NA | TGTGCCAGCTCAAGGGGGGCGAATTCACCCCTCCACTTT | CASSRGANSPLHF
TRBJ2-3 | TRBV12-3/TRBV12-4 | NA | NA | TGTGCCAGCAGTCCACCCCCAACAGAACCCGATGGGGATACGCAGTATTTT | CASSPPPTEPDGDTQYF
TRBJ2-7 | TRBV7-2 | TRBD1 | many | TGTGCCAGCAGCTTAGACCGGGACAGCTCCTACGAGCAGTACTTC | CASSLDRDSSYEQYF
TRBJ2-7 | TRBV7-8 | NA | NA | TGTGCCAGCAGCAGCAGGGGGGGGGCCCTCCACGAGCAGTACTTC | CASSSRGGALHEQYF
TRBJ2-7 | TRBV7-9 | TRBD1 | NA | TGTGCCAGCAGTTTATCCGGGACAGGGAACGAGCAGTACTTC | CASSLSGTGNEQYF
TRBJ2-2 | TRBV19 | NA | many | TGTGCCAGTAGTACCGGGGCCACCGGGGAGCTGTTTTTT | CASSTGATGELFF
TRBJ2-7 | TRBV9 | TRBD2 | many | TGTGCCAGCAGCCGGACTAGCGCCTACGAGCAGTACTTC | CASSRTSAYEQYF
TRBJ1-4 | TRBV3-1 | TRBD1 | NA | TGTGCCAGCAGCTTAACAGGGGAACGGCCCCAAGAAAAACTGTTTTTT | CASSLTGERPQEKLFF
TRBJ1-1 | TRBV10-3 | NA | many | TGTGCCATCAGTGATGTCCCCGCGCTTTGGGCTTTCTTT | CAISDVPALWAFF
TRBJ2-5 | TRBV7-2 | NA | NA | TGCGCCAGCAGACTCAGGGAACTCAAAGCAGAGACCCAGTACTTC | CASRLRELKAETQYF
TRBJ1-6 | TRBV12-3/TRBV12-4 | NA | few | TGTGCCAGCAGTAGGACAGACAGTTCACCCCTCCACTTT | CASSRTDSSPLHF
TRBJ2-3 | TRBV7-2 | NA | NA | TGTGCCAGCAGCTTAGTAGAACCGAGTACAGATACGCAGTATTTT | CASSLVEPSTDTQYF
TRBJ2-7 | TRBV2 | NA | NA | TGTGCCAGCAGTGAAACACGGGAGCAGTACTTC | CASSETREQYF
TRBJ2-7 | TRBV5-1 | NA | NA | TGCGCCAGCAGCTACTACACCAGGGATTCCCCCTACGAGCAGTACTTC | CASSYYTRDSPYEQYF
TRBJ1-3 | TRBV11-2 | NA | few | TGTGCCAGCAGCCAACATTGGACTTCTGGAAACACCATATATTTT | CASSQHWTSGNTIYF
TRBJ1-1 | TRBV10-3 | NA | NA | TGTGCCATCAGTGTCGACATGGGAAACACTGAAGCTTTCTTT | CAISVDMGNTEAFF
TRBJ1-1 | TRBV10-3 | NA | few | TGTGCCAGCTCACCACCGAAAGGTCCAAACACTGAAGCTTTCTTT | CASSPPKGPNTEAFF
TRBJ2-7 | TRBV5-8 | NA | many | TGTGCCAGCAGCTTGATGCCCCTGGGGGCCTACGAGCAGTACTTC | CASSLMPLGAYEQYF
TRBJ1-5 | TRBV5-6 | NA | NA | TGTGCCAGCAGCTTCAGGACTAGTCAAGAGACCCAGCATTTT | CASSFRTSQETQHF
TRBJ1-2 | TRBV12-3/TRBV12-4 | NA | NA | TGTGCCAGCAGCCTACAGACCTCGTATGGCTACACCTTC | CASSLQTSYGYTF
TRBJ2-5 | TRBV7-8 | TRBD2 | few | TGTGCCAGCAGCATTAGCGGGGGGTTCCAAGAGACCCAGTACTTC | CASSISGGFQETQYF
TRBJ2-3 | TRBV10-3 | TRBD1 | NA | TGTGCCATCAGTGAGTCATGGACAGGGTCACCTAGCACAGATACGCAGTATTTT | CAISESWTGSPSTDTQYF
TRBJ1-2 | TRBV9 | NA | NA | TGTGCCAGCGGGGGAGCCGGGGCAGGGAGAGGCTACACCTTC | CASGGAGAGRGYTF
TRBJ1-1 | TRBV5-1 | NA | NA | TGCGCCAGCAGCCCCACAGGGAGAGGACCGAACACTGAAGCTTTCTTT | CASSPTGRGPNTEAFF
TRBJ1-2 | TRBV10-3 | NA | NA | TGTGCCGTCAGTGACCCGGGAATCTATGGCTACACCTTC | CAVSDPGIYGYTF
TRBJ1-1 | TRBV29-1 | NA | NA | TGCAGCTTGGGATCTTACACTGAAGCTTTCTTT | CSLGSYTEAFF
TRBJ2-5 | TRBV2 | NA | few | TGTGCCAGCAGTGTAAACCACCGCGAGACCCAGTACTTC | CASSVNHRETQYF
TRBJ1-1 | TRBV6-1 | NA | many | TGTGCCAGCAGTGGCTCGGGCCTTCTTGGGACTGAAGCTTTCTTT | CASSGSGLLGTEAFF
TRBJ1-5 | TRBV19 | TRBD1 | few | TGTGCCAGTAGCGGACGACAGGGAGGAAACAATCAGCCCCAGCATTTT | CASSGRQGGNNQPQHF